The 19 T cell receptor beta chains presented below share a single source sample, sequenced in a study of blood T cells in healthy people across ages. Combining a sample-barcoded 5' primer with a J-beta primer mix, a second PCR ran for roughly 7 to 12 cycles. TCRdb re-analysed the 5' RACE reads in MiXCR, keeping a single row per CDR3 protein. The profile shows about 510,000 distinct CDR3 sequences, about 28% of them singletons. The same data also went into a second study, on T cells of mothers and their children.

The sequencing input was blood. The source is a boy aged 2 to 10 in good health.

This clonotype showed up just a few times. The chain couples TRBV12-3 or TRBV12-4 to TRBJ2-5; D is possibly TRBD1 (6 bases). The assigned J gene may be wrong: the sequence end matches TRBJ2-1 better. The CDR3 spans 13 residues. Here the CDR3 DNA reads TGTGCCAGCAGTTTCTGGGGGCCCAATGAGCAGTTCTTC. Translation: CASSFWGPNEQFF.

This clonotype occurred a few times. The gene calls are TRBV7-9 and TRBJ1-5, with TRBD1 matching over 8 bases. The length of the CDR3 is 14 residues. CDR1 and CDR2 from the germline V gene are SEHNR and FQNEAQ (reference sequence). Trimming cost V 6 bases and J 5 bases; bases outside gene matches: 6. For the CDR3, the DNA is TGTGCCAGCAGTCCTCAGGGGGCCTATCAGCCCCAGCATTTT. It codes for CASSPQGAYQPQHF.

The V and J genes are TRBV5-5 and TRBJ2-5; a weak D match, TRBD1 (6 bases). This CDR3 has 15 amino acids. The V end lost 2 bases, the J end lost 7 bases, and 18 bases lay between the germline ends. CDR1 and CDR2 (germline): SGHKS, YYEKEE (reference sequence). CDR3 coding DNA: TGTGCCAGCAGCTTATTAGGGGGAGCGCAGGGGACCCAGTACTTC. It specifies CASSLLGGAQGTQYF.

This clonotype was observed a handful of times. This rearrangement joins TRBV6-2 or TRBV6-3 to TRBJ2-1; D is undetermined. This CDR3 contains 12 residues. Germline assignment: CDR1 MNHEY and CDR2 SVGEGT. The ends were cut back, 2 bases at V and 6 bases at J, with 5 bases in the middle. The CDR3 DNA reads as TGTGCCAGCAGTTACCTTCCCAATGAGCAGTTCTTC. As protein: CASSYLPNEQFF.

This clonotype was seen a few times. The J gene is TRBJ1-5, the V gene TRBV7-2; weak D call: TRBD1 (5 bases). The CDR3 has 13 amino acids. Trimming pared 1 base from V and 15 bases from J, leaving 16 bases between. Per the germline V gene, CDR1 is SGHTA and CDR2 is FQGNSA. CDR3 sequence: CASSLDGIRDLHF. As DNA, the CDR3 is TGTGCCAGCAGCTTAGACGGGATCCGGGACCTGCATTTT.

The genes are TRBV7-9 and TRBJ2-1; TRBD2 matches 8 bases. Germline V gives CDR1 SEHNR, CDR2 FQNEAQ (reference sequence). The V gene end was trimmed by 5 bases and the J gene end by 1 base; junction bases not matched to a gene: 10. The CDR3 contains 17 residues. The CDR3 loop is CASSLAGGSKSYNEQFF. The CDR3, as DNA: TGTGCCAGCAGCCTGGCGGGAGGCTCAAAGTCCTACAATGAGCAGTTCTTC.

The chain recombines TRBV20-1 with TRBJ1-5, with no clear D. V was pared by 6 bases and J by 5 bases, with 17 bases between. The CDR3 has 14 residues. CDR1 is DFQATT, CDR2 SNEGSKA, per germline (reference sequence). CDR3 residues: CSANQPVGDQPQHF. The CDR3 DNA reads as TGCAGTGCCAACCAGCCGGTCGGGGATCAGCCCCAGCATTTT.

This clonotype was detected only a few times. V gene TRBV29-1 combines with J gene TRBJ2-3; TRBD2 agrees at 9 bases. CDR3 length equals 14 residues. CDR1 and CDR2 from the germline V gene are SQVTM and ANQGSEA. J lost 2 bases, V lost 8 bases, and 8 bases had no gene match. The CDR3 here is CSFSGTSNTDTQYF. The CDR3, as DNA: TGCAGCTTTTCCGGGACTAGCAACACAGATACGCAGTATTTT.

The chain combines TRBV11-2 with TRBJ1-2; D uncertain. The germline gives CDR1 SGHAT, CDR2 FQNNGV. There are 13 residues in the CDR3. Trimming cost V 2 bases and J 4 bases, with 8 bases left between them. The CDR3 DNA follows: TGTGCCAGCAGCTTAAGGCAGCCCTATGGCTACACCTTC. Translation: CASSLRQPYGYTF.

There are a few counts of this clonotype. The chain uses TRBV5-5 and TRBJ2-1; TRBD2 matches at 11 bases. Looked up from germline, CDR1 is SGHKS and CDR2 is YYEKEE (reference sequence). The CDR3 length is 16 residues. The V segment lost 3 bases and the J segment 4 bases; nucleotides outside the gene matches: 6. CDR3 sequence reads: CASSWPGTSGYNEQFF. In DNA, the CDR3 is TGTGCCAGCAGCTGGCCCGGGACTAGCGGTTACAATGAGCAGTTCTTC.

The chain employs TRBV10-3 and TRBJ1-1; TRBD1 might be the D (6 bases). Trimming pared 8 bases from V and 4 bases from J, leaving 8 bases between. The CDR3 totals 11 residues. Germline assignment: CDR1 ENHRY and CDR2 SYGVKD. The CDR3 here is CAILQGTEAFF. DNA of the CDR3: TGTGCCATCTTACAGGGCACTGAAGCTTTCTTT.

The chain combines TRBV20-1 with TRBJ2-1, with TRBD2 matching 9 bases. CDR3 length: 14 amino acids. CDR1 and CDR2 from the germline V gene are DFQATT and SNEGSKA (reference sequence). Trimming at V came to 4 bases and at J to 10 bases, leaving 11 bases not matched to a gene. CDR3 residues: CSAKKGGGASEQFF. DNA of the CDR3: TGCAGTGCTAAAAAGGGCGGGGGGGCCAGCGAGCAGTTCTTC.

This clonotype appeared many times. J is TRBJ1-2 and V is TRBV7-2; possible D gene TRBD1, 6 bases. The CDR3 has 13 amino acids. The V end lost 5 bases, the J end lost 6 bases, and 13 bases lay between the germline ends. CDR1 SGHTA and CDR2 FQGNSA come from the germline V gene. The CDR3 DNA sequence: TGTGCCAGCAGCGCCAGGGGATGGGATGGCTACACCTTC. This codes for CASSARGWDGYTF. The full variable domain, in which reference TRBV7-2 and TRBJ1-2 provide the parts outside the CDR3, is GAGVSQSPSNKVTEKGKDVELRCDPISGHTALYWYRQSLGQGLEFLIYFQGNSAPDKSGLPSDRFSAERTGGSVSTLTIQRTQQEDSAVYLCASSARGWDGYTFGSGTRLTVV.

The rearrangement links TRBV28 to TRBJ2-7, with D unresolved. Germline CDR1 and CDR2: MDHEN and SYDVKM. The CDR3 covers 14 residues. V was cut by 5 bases and J by 4 bases, with 15 bases left in between. This CDR3 reads CASSPQLESYEQYF. The CDR3 DNA follows: TGTGCCAGCAGTCCCCAATTGGAGAGTTACGAGCAGTACTTC.

This clonotype was counted at least ten times. The chain combines TRBV28 with TRBJ1-1, with a possible D match to TRBD1 (5 bases). There are 12 residues in the CDR3. Germline V gene lookup returns CDR1 MDHEN and CDR2 SYDVKM. Trimming removed 6 bases at V and 7 bases at J, with 12 bases between. The CDR3 sequence: CASRREGNEAFF. DNA for the CDR3: TGTGCCAGCAGACGGGAGGGGAATGAAGCTTTCTTT. The full variable domain, in which reference TRBV28 and TRBJ1-1 provide the parts outside the CDR3, is DVKVTQSSRYLVKRTGEKVFLECVQDMDHENMFWYRQDPGLGLRLIYFSYDVKMKEKGDIPEGYSVSREKKERFSLILESASTNQTSMYLCASRREGNEAFFGQGTRLTVV.

V is TRBV20-1 and J is TRBJ2-3; 13 nucleotides align to TRBD2. The CDR3 consists of 17 residues. Germline loops: CDR1 DFQATT, CDR2 SNEGSKA (reference sequence). The ends lost 0 bases at V and 4 bases at J; junction bases unmatched: 7. The chain's CDR3 is CSARDGGLAGRPDTQYF. CDR3 bases: TGCAGTGCTAGAGATGGGGGACTAGCGGGGCGTCCAGATACGCAGTATTTT.

The chain uses TRBV7-6 and TRBJ1-5; a weak D match, TRBD1 (6 bases). Germline V lookup: CDR1 SGHVS, CDR2 FNYEAQ. The germline V and J ends were trimmed by 5 bases and 0 bases, with 14 bases remaining between them. The CDR3 totals 16 residues. CDR3 region: CASSVGGRNSNQPQHF. In DNA form, the CDR3 reads TGTGCCAGCAGCGTCGGGGGCCGGAATAGCAATCAGCCCCAGCATTTT. The full variable domain, completed using reference TRBV7-6 and TRBJ1-5, is GAGVSQSPRYKVTKRGQDVALRCDPISGHVSLYWYRQALGQGPEFLTYFNYEAQQDKSGLPNDRFSAERPEGSISTLTIQRTEQRDSAMYRCASSVGGRNSNQPQHFGDGTRLSIL.

The chain couples TRBV3-1 to TRBJ2-5, with 9 bases that match TRBD1. V lost 3 bases to trimming and J lost 5 bases; unmatched junction nucleotides: 7. This CDR3 has 15 residues. CDR1 LGHDT and CDR2 YNNKEL come from the germline V gene (reference sequence). The CDR3 nucleotides read TGTGCCAGCAGCCAGGGAACAGGGGGCTTTGAGACCCAGTACTTC. The encoded protein is CASSQGTGGFETQYF.

The chain links TRBV12-3 or TRBV12-4 to TRBJ2-5; D may correspond to TRBD1 or TRBD2 (5 bases each). The closer fit of TRBJ2-1 to the DNA end suggests the J call may be wrong. The CDR3 consists of 14 residues. In DNA form, the CDR3 reads TGTGCCAGCAGCCCCCTGGGGGCCTACAATGAGCAGTTCTTC. Its protein product is CASSPLGAYNEQFF.